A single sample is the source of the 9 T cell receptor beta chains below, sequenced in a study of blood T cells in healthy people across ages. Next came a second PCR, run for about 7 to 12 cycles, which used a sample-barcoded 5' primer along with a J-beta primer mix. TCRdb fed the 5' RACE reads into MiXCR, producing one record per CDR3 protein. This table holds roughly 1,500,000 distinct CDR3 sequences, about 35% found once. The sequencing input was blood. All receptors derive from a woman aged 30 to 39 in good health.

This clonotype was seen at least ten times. The CDR3 region has the DNA TGTGCCAGCAGCGCGGGACTAGCGGGTACCTACGAGCAGTACTTC. Protein: CASSAGLAGTYEQYF. The J gene is TRBJ2-7, the V gene TRBV5-6, with 12 bases matching TRBD2. The germline gives CDR1 SGHDT, CDR2 YYEEEE. Germline trimming cut 4 bases from V and 2 bases from J; bases unmatched to any gene: 4. The CDR3 contains 15 residues.

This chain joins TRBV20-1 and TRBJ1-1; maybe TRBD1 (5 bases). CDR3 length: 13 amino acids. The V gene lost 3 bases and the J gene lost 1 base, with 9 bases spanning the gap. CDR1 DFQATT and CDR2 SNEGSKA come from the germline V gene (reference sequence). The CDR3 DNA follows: TGCAGTGCTAGGGGACTGACGAACACTGAAGCTTTCTTT. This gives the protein CSARGLTNTEAFF.

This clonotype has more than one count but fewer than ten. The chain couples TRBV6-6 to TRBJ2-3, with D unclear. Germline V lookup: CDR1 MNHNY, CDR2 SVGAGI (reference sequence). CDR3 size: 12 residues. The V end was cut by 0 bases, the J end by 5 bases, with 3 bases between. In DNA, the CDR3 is TGTGCCAGCAGTTACTCGTTAGATACGCAGTATTTT. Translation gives CASSYSLDTQYF.

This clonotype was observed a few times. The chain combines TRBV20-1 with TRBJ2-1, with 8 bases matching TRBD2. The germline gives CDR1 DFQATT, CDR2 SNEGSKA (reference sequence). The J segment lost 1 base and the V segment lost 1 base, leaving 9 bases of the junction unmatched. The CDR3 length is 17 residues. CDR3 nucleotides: TGCAGTGCTAGAGGGGGGTTAGCGGGACGATCCTACAATGAGCAGTTCTTC. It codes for CSARGGLAGRSYNEQFF.

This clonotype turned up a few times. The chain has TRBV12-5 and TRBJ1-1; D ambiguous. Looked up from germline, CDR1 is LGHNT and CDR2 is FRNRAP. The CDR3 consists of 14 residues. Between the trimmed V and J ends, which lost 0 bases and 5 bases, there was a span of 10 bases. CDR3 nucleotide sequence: TGTGCTAGTGGTTTGGTATCGACCGGGACTGAAGCTTTCTTT. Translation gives CASGLVSTGTEAFF.

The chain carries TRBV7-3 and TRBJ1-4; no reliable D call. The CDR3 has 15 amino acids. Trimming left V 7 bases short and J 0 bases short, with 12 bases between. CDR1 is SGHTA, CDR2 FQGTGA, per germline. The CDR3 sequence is CASNPGIATNEKLFF. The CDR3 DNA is TGTGCCAGCAACCCAGGCATTGCAACTAATGAAAAACTGTTTTTT.

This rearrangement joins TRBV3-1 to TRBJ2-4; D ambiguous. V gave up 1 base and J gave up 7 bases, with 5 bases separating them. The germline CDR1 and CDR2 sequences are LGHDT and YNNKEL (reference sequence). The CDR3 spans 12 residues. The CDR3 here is CASSQVMNIQYF. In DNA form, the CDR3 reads TGTGCCAGCAGCCAAGTAATGAACATTCAGTACTTC.

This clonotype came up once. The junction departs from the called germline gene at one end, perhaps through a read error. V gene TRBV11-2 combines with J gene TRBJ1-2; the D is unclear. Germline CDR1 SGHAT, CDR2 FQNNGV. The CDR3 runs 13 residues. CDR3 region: CASSLTDNYDYTF. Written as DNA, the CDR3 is TGTGCCAGCAGCCTAACGGATAACTATGACTACACCTTC. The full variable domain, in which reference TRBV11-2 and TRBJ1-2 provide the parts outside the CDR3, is EAGVAQSPRYKIIEKRQSVAFWCNPISGHATLYWYQQILGQGPKLLIQFQNNGVVDDSQLPKDRFSAERLKGVDSTLKIQPAKLEDSAVYLCASSLTDNYDYTFGSGTRLTVV.

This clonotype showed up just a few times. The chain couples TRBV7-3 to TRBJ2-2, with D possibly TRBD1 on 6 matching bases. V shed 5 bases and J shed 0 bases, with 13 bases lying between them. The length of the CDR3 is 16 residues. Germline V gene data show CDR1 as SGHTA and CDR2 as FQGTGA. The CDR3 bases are TGTGCCAGCAGCCTCACAGGGACCTCGAACACCGGGGAGCTGTTTTTT. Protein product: CASSLTGTSNTGELFF.